These T cell receptor beta chains were read from a single sample in a study of blood T cell repertoires in COVID-19. Using immunoSEQ multiplex PCR, the repertoire was profiled, and TCRdb retains in-frame clones only, with some absent. The sample contains around 130,000 clones, about four fifths of which appear only once. Material: peripheral blood. These receptors were taken from a man aged 40-49 years with active or convalescent COVID-19. Both conserved end residues are part of each CDR3. The D gene is left open where the match is weak. The size of a clone is reported for some rows only, either as once, few or many, or as a class for expanded clones.

V,J,size,D,CDR3,DNA
TRBV14,TRBJ2-7,once,.,CASSQRGQTPYEQYF,TGTGCCAGCAGCCAACGCGGGCAGACACCTTACGAGCAGTACTTC
TRBV10-3,TRBJ2-1,.,.,CAISAIFQEDGGEQFF,TGTGCCATCAGCGCTATTTTTCAGGAGGATGGTGGTGAGCAGTTCTTC
TRBV10-3,TRBJ1-1,.,.,CASHRALNTEAFF,TGTGCCAGCCACAGGGCGTTGAACACTGAAGCTTTCTTT
TRBV19,TRBJ2-7,.,TRBD1,CATSDRGRNEQYF,TGTGCCACCTCGGACAGGGGTCGAAACGAGCAGTACTTC
TRBV18,TRBJ2-1,.,TRBD1,CASSRQGETNEQFF,TGTGCCAGCTCACGGCAGGGGGAGACGAATGAGCAGTTCTTC
TRBV6-4,TRBJ1-6,few,.,CASRRDPGSYNSPLHF,TGTGCCAGCAGGCGGGATCCCGGCTCCTATAATTCACCCCTCCACTTT
TRBV18,TRBJ1-2,.,.,CASSPSQGKTTTNYGYTF,TGTGCCAGCTCACCATCCCAGGGGAAAACAACTACTAACTATGGCTACACCTTC
TRBV12-3/TRBV12-4,TRBJ1-4,few,.,CASAHEENEKLFF,TGTGCCAGCGCCCATGAGGAGAATGAAAAACTGTTTTTT
TRBV6-6,TRBJ2-2,.,TRBD1,CASSPGQGIPSGELFF,TGTGCCAGCAGCCCGGGACAGGGGATTCCGTCCGGGGAGCTGTTTTTT
TRBV18,TRBJ2-6,.,.,CASSDPTASGANVLTF,TGTGCCAGCTCAGATCCGACAGCCTCTGGGGCCAACGTCCTGACTTTC
TRBV5-1,TRBJ1-6,few,TRBD1,CASSLFGTDLGALHF,TGCGCCAGCAGCTTGTTCGGGACAGACCTAGGCGCCCTCCACTTT
TRBV3-1/TRBV3-2,TRBJ1-6,.,.,CASSLRDTDNSPLHF,TGTGCCAGCAGCCTACGGGACACCGATAATTCACCCCTCCACTTT
TRBV5-1,TRBJ1-2,once,TRBD1,CASTPGQGDSGYTF,TGCGCCAGCACTCCTGGACAGGGAGACTCTGGCTACACCTTC
TRBV6-6,TRBJ2-2,.,TRBD2,CASSRIPPTSGGAGELFF,TGTGCCAGCAGTCGAATACCTCCGACTAGCGGGGGGGCCGGGGAGCTGTTTTTT
TRBV18,TRBJ2-7,.,TRBD2,CASSPPAGGGYEQYF,TGTGCCAGCTCACCACCGGCGGGAGGCGGCTACGAGCAGTACTTC
TRBV30,TRBJ2-5,once,.,CAWARVTQETQYF,TGTGCCTGGGCCAGGGTTACTCAAGAGACCCAGTACTTC
TRBV5-4,TRBJ2-2,.,TRBD1,CASSIPGQGNTGELFF,TGTGCCAGCAGCATACCGGGACAGGGGAACACCGGGGAGCTGTTTTTT
TRBV10-1,TRBJ2-7,.,.,CASSADRFRWYEQYF,TGCGCCAGCAGTGCCGACAGGTTTCGATGGTACGAGCAGTACTTC
TRBV6-1,TRBJ2-2,.,.,CASSVMDARGTGELFF,TGTGCCAGCAGTGTTATGGACGCCCGGGGGACCGGGGAGCTGTTTTTT
TRBV6-6,TRBJ2-7,.,TRBD2,CASSRAGGATSYEQYF,TGTGCCAGCAGTAGGGCGGGGGGCGCGACCTCCTACGAGCAGTACTTC
TRBV12-3/TRBV12-4,TRBJ2-1,.,.,CASSLYNEQFF,TGTGCCAGCAGCCTCTACAATGAGCAGTTCTTC
TRBV18,TRBJ2-5,.,TRBD1,CASSPVTGEETQYF,TGTGCCAGCTCACCGGTAACAGGGGAAGAGACCCAGTACTTC
TRBV6-5,TRBJ2-7,.,TRBD1,CASRAGTGVYEQYF,TGTGCCAGCAGGGCCGGGACAGGGGTCTACGAGCAGTACTTC
TRBV5-1,TRBJ2-1,.,TRBD2,CASSSNGGSSYNEQFF,TGCGCCAGCAGCTCCAACGGGGGGAGCTCCTACAATGAGCAGTTCTTC
TRBV29-1,TRBJ2-5,.,TRBD2,CSVAAAGGFETQYF,TGCAGCGTCGCGGCGGCGGGGGGGTTTGAGACCCAGTACTTC
TRBV5-6,TRBJ1-4,.,.,CASRQNLGGTNEKLFF,TGTGCCAGCAGACAGAACCTCGGGGGGACTAATGAAAAACTGTTTTTT
TRBV6-5,TRBJ1-5,.,.,CASSYGGDGNQPQHF,TGTGCCAGCAGTTACGGGGGGGACGGCAATCAGCCCCAGCATTTT
TRBV5-1,TRBJ2-7,.,TRBD2,CASSLWTSGEGEQYF,TGCGCCAGCAGCCTCTGGACTAGCGGGGAGGGGGAGCAGTACTTC
TRBV4-1,TRBJ2-1,few,.,CASSQRDFDNEQFF,TGCGCCAGCAGCCAGAGGGACTTTGACAATGAGCAGTTCTTC
TRBV2,TRBJ1-1,.,.,CASRPTVIFTEAFF,TGTGCCAGTCGACCGACAGTAATATTTACTGAAGCTTTCTTT
TRBV10-1,TRBJ1-3,.,TRBD1,CASSNGTGEGGNTIYF,TGCGCCAGCAGTAATGGGACAGGGGAGGGTGGAAACACCATATATTTT
TRBV7-3,TRBJ2-1,.,TRBD2,CASSGGPGTSPYNEQFF,TGTGCCAGCAGCGGGGGTCCCGGGACTAGCCCCTACAATGAGCAGTTCTTC
TRBV7-3,TRBJ1-1,few,.,CASSLERRTEAFF,TGTGCCAGCAGTCTCGAGAGGAGAACTGAAGCTTTCTTT
TRBV19,TRBJ2-4,.,TRBD1,CASSIAGTGDPNKNIQYF,TGTGCCAGTAGTATAGCTGGGACAGGGGACCCGAACAAAAACATTCAGTACTTC
TRBV4-2,TRBJ1-3,.,.,CASSQEKSGNTIYF,TGTGCCAGCAGCCAAGAAAAGAGTGGAAACACCATATATTTT
TRBV30,TRBJ1-6,.,.,CAWDTGLSYNSPLHF,TGTGCCTGGGATACGGGACTCTCCTATAATTCACCCCTCCACTTT
TRBV24-1,TRBJ2-1,.,.,CATSDFEGGDNEQFF,TGTGCCACCAGTGATTTTGAAGGGGGGGACAATGAGCAGTTCTTC
TRBV18,TRBJ2-4,.,TRBD1,CASSPRQGSVDIQYF,TGTGCCAGCTCACCACGACAGGGGAGCGTTGACATTCAGTACTTC
TRBV4-2,TRBJ2-3,.,TRBD2,CASSHEPGLAGDTQYF,TGTGCCAGCAGCCACGAACCGGGACTAGCGGGGGATACGCAGTATTTT
TRBV7-2,TRBJ1-1,.,TRBD1,CASSPGTGLNTEAFF,TGTGCCAGCAGCCCCGGGACAGGGCTGAACACTGAAGCTTTCTTT
TRBV5-1,TRBJ2-7,.,TRBD1,CASSAPGQGGKQYF,TGCGCCAGCAGTGCGCCGGGACAGGGGGGGAAGCAGTACTTC
TRBV11-3,TRBJ2-2,.,.,CASSLVSTGELFF,TGTGCCAGCAGCTTAGTTAGCACCGGGGAGCTGTTTTTT
TRBV10-3,TRBJ1-3,.,TRBD1,CAIRGQAAFGNTIYF,TGTGCCATCAGGGGACAGGCCGCTTTTGGAAACACCATATATTTT
TRBV7-9,TRBJ1-1,.,.,CASSLEKGRNTEAFF,TGTGCCAGCAGCTTAGAGAAGGGGCGAAACACTGAAGCTTTCTTT
TRBV6-5,TRBJ2-7,.,TRBD2,CASRSGGAYEQYF,TGTGCCAGCAGATCGGGGGGGGCCTACGAGCAGTACTTC
TRBV11-2,TRBJ1-5,few,.,CASSHSDSGQPQHF,TGTGCCAGCAGCCACAGTGATTCTGGACAGCCCCAGCATTTT
TRBV6-1,TRBJ1-5,.,TRBD1,CASSDPAGGEQPQHF,TGTGCCAGCAGTGACCCAGCAGGGGGTGAACAGCCCCAGCATTTT
TRBV15,TRBJ1-2,.,.,CATSRDETLRDGYTF,TGTGCCACCAGCAGAGATGAGACTCTGAGGGATGGCTACACCTTC
TRBV29-1,TRBJ1-2,.,.,CSVSGETNYGYTF,TGCAGCGTTTCCGGGGAAACTAACTATGGCTACACCTTC